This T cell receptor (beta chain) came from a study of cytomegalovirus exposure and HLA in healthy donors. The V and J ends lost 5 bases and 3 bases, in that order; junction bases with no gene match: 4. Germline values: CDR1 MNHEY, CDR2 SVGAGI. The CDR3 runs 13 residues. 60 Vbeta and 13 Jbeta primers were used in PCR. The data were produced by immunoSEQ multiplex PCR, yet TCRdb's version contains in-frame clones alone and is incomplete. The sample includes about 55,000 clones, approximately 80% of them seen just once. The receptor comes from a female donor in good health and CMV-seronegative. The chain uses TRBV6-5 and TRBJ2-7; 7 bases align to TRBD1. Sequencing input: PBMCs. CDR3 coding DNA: TGTGCCAGCAGTCCGGGACAGAACTACGAGCAGTACTTC. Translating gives CASSPGQNYEQYF.